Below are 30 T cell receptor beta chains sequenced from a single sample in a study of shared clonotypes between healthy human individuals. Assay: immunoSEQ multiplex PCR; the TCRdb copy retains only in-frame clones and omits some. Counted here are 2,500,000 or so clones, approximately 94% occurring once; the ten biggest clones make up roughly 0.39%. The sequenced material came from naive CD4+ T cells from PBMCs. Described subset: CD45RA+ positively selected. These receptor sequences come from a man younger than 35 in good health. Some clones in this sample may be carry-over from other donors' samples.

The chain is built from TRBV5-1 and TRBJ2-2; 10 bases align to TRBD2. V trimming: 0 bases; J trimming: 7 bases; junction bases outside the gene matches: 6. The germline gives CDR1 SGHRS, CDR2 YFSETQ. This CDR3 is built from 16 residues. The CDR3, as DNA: TGCGCCAGCAGCTTGGGGCTAGCGGGAGTATACGGGGAGCTGTTTTTT. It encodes CASSLGLAGVYGELFF.

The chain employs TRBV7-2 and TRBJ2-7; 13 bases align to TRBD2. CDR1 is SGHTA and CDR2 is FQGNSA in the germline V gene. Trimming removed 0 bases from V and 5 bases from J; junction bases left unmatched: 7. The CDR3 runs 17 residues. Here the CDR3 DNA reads TGTGCCAGCAGCTTAGCTGGACTAGCGGGAGCGCCCCACGAGCAGTACTTC. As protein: CASSLAGLAGAPHEQYF.

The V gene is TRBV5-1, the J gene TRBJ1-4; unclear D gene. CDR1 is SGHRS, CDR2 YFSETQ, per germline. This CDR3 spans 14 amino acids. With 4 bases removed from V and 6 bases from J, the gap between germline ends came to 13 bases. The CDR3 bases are TGCGCCAGCAGCCGGCGATCCGGGGATGAAAAACTGTTTTTT. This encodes CASSRRSGDEKLFF.

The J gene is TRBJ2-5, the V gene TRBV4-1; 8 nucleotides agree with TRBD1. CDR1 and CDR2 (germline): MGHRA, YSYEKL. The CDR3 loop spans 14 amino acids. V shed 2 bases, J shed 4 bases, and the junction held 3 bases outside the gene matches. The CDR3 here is CASSQTGGVETQYF. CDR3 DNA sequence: TGCGCCAGCAGCCAAACAGGGGGTGTAGAGACCCAGTACTTC.

The CDR3 nucleotides read TGTGCCAGCAGTCCCTCGGATGGGGTCAATGAAAAACTGTTTTTT. Translating it yields CASSPSDGVNEKLFF. V is TRBV28 and J is TRBJ1-4; D gene ambiguous. Germline lookup yields CDR1 MDHEN and CDR2 SYDVKM. The CDR3 spans 15 residues. V was shortened by 5 bases and J by 5 bases, with 15 bases between the two germline ends.

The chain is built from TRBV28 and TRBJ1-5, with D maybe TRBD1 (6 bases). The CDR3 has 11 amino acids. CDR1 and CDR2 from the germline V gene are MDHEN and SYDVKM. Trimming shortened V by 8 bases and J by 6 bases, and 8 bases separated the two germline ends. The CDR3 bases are TGTGCCAGCGGGGGGCCTCAGCCCCAGCATTTT. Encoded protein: CASGGPQPQHF.

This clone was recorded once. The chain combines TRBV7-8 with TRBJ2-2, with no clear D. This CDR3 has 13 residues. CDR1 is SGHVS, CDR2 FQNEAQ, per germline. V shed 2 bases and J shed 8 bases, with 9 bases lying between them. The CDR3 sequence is CASSLRPLGELFF. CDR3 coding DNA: TGTGCCAGCAGCTTAAGGCCTTTGGGGGAGCTGTTTTTT.

As DNA, the CDR3 is TGTGCCAGCTCACCGTTGGGGACGGAATCTGGAAACACCATATATTTT. Encoded protein: CASSPLGTESGNTIYF. The genes are TRBV18 and TRBJ1-3; weak D call: TRBD1 (5 bases). Trimming pared 3 bases from V and 1 base from J, leaving 13 bases between. The length of the CDR3 is 16 residues. The germline V gene encodes CDR1 KGHSH and CDR2 LQKENI.

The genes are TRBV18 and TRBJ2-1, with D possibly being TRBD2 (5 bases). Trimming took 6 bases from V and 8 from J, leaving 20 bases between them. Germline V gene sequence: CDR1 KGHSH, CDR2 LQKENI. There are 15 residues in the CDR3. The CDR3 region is CASSQARTYLDEQFF. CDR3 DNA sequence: TGTGCCAGCTCCCAGGCTAGGACTTACCTAGATGAGCAGTTCTTC.

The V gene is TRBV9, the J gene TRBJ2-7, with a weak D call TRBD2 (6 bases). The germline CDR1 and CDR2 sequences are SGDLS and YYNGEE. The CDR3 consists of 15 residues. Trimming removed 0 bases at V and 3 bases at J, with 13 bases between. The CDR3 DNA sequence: TGTGCCAGCAGCGTAGCTCCTAGCGAGTACTACGAGCAGTACTTC. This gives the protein CASSVAPSEYYEQYF. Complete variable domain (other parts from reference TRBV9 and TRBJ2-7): DSGVTQTPKHLITATGQRVTLRCSPRSGDLSVYWYQQSLDQGLQFLIQYYNGEERAKGNILERFSAQQFPDLHSELNLSSLELGDSALYFCASSVAPSEYYEQYFGPGTRLTVT.

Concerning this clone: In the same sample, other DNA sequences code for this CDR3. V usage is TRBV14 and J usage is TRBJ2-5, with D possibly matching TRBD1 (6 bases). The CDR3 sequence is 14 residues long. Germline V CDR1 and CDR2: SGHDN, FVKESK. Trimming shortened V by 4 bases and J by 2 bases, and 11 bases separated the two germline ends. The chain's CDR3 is CASSPGQIQETQYF. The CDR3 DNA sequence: TGTGCCAGCAGCCCTGGACAGATACAAGAGACCCAGTACTTC.

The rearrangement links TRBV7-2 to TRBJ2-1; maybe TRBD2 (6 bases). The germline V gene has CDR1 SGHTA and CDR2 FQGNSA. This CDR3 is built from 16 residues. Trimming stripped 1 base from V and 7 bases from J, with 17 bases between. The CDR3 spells CASSLGSSGFGNEQFF. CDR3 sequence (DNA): TGTGCCAGCAGCTTAGGGTCCAGCGGGTTCGGGAATGAGCAGTTCTTC.

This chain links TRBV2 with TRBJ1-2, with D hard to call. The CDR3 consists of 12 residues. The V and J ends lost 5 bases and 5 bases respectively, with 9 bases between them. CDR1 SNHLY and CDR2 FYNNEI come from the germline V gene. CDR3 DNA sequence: TGTGCCAGCAGTAAGGAGCTTTATGGCTACACCTTC. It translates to CASSKELYGYTF.

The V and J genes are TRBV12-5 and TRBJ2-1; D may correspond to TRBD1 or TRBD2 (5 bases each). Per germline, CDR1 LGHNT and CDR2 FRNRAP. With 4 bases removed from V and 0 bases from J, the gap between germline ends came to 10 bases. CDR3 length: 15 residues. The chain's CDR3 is CASGSGARSYNEQFF. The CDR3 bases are TGTGCTAGTGGTTCCGGGGCCCGCTCCTACAATGAGCAGTTCTTC.

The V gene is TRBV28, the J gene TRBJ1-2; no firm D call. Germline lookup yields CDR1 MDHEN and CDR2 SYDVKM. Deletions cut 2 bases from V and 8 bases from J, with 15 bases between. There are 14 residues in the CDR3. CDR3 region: CASSLKGLRQGYTF. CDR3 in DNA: TGTGCCAGCAGTTTAAAAGGACTCCGACAAGGCTACACCTTC.

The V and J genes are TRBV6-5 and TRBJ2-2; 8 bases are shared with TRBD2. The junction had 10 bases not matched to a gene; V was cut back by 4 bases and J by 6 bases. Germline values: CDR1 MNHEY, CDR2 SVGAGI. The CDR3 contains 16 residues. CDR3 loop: CASSSPGLGGSGELFF. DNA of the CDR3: TGTGCCAGCAGTTCACCGGGACTAGGGGGTTCCGGGGAGCTGTTTTTT.

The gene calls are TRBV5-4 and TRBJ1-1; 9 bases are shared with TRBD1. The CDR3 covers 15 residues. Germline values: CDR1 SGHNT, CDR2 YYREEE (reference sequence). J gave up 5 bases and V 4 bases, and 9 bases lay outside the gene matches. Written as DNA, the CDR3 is TGTGCCAGCAGCGTCGAGACAGGGGGAGGAACTGAAGCTTTCTTT. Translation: CASSVETGGGTEAFF. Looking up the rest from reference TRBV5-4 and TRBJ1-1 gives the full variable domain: ETGVTQSPTHLIKTRGQQVTLRCSSQSGHNTVSWYQQALGQGPQFIFQYYREEENGRGNFPPRFSGLQFPNYSSELNVNALELDDSALYLCASSVETGGGTEAFFGQGTRLTVV.

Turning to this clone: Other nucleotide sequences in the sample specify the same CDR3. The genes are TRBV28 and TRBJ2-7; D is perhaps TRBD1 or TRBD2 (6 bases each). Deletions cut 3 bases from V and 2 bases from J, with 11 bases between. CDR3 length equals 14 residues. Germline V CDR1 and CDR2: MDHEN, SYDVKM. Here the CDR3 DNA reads TGTGCCAGCAGTTTTTCGGGGGCCACCTACGAGCAGTACTTC. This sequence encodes CASSFSGATYEQYF.

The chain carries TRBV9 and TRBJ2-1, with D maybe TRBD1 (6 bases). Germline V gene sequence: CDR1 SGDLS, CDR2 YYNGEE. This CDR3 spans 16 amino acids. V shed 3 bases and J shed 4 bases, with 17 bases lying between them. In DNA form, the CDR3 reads TGTGCCAGCAGCGCACAGACCGGGACACTTTACAATGAGCAGTTCTTC. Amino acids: CASSAQTGTLYNEQFF.

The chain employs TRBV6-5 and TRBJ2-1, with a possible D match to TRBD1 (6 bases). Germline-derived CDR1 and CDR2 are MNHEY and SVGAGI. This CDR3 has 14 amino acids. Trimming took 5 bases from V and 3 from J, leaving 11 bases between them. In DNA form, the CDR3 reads TGTGCCAGCAGTGAAAAGGACAGCTACAATGAGCAGTTCTTC. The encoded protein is CASSEKDSYNEQFF.

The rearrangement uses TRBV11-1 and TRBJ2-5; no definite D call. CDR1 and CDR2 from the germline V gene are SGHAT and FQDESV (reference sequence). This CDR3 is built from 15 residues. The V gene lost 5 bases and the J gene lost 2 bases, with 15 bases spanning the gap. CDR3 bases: TGTGCCAGCAGCCCGTTTTGGACCTCACAAGAGACCCAGTACTTC. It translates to CASSPFWTSQETQYF.

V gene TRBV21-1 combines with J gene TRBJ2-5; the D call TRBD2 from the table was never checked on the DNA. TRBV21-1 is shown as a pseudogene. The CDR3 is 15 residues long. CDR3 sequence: CASSKAEGGFETQYF. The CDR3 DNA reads TGTGCCAGCAGCAAAGCAGAGGGAGGGTTTGAGACCCAGTACTTC.

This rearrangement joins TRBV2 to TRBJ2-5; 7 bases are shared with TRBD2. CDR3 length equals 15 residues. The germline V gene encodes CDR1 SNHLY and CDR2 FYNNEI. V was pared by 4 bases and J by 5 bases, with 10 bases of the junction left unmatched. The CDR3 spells CASSVMAGEGETQYF. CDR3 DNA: TGTGCCAGCAGTGTGATGGCGGGAGAGGGTGAGACCCAGTACTTC.

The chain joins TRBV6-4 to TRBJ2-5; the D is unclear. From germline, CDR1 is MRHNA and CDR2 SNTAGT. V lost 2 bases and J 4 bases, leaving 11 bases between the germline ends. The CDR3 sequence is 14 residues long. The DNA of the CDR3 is TGTGCCAGCAGTGACAGAGGAGTGAGAGAGACCCAGTACTTC. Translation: CASSDRGVRETQYF.

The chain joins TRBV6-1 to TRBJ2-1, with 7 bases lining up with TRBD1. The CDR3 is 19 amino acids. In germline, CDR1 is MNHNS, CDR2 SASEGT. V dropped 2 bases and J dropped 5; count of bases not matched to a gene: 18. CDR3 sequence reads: CASSERGTDPFQGNNEQFF. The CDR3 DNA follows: TGTGCCAGCAGTGAACGTGGGACAGACCCATTTCAAGGCAACAATGAGCAGTTCTTC.

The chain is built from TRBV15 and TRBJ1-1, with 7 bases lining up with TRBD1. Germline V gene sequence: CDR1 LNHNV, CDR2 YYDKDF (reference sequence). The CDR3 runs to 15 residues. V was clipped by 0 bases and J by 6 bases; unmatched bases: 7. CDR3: CATSRDDRANAEAFF. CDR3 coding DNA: TGTGCCACCAGCAGAGATGACAGGGCAAACGCTGAAGCTTTCTTT. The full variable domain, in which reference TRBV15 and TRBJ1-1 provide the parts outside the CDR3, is DAMVIQNPRYQVTQFGKPVTLSCSQTLNHNVMYWYQQKSSQAPKLLFHYYDKDFNNEADTPDNFQSRRPNTSFCFLDIRSPGLGDTAMYLCATSRDDRANAEAFFGQGTRLTVV.

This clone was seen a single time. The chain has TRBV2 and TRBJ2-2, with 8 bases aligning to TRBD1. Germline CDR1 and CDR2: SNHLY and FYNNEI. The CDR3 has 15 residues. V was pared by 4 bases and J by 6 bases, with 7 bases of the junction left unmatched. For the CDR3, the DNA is TGTGCCAGCAGTGCTCTGACAGGGGACGCCGGGGAGCTGTTTTTT. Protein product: CASSALTGDAGELFF. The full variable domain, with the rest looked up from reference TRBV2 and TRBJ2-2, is EPEVTQTPSHQVTQMGQEVILRCVPISNHLYFYWYRQILGQKVEFLVSFYNNEISEKSEIFDDQFSVERPDGSNFTLKIRSTKLEDSAMYFCASSALTGDAGELFFGEGSRLTVL.

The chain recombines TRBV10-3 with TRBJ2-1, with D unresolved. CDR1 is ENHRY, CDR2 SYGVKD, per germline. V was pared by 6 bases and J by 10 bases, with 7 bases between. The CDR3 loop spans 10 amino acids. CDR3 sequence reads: CAISSQEQFF. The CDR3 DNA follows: TGTGCCATCAGCTCCCAGGAGCAGTTCTTC.

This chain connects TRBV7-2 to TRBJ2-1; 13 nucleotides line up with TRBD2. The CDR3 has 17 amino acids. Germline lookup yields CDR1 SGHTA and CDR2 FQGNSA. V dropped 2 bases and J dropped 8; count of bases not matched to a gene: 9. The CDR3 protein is CASSLFFSGLAGDEQFF. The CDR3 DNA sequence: TGTGCCAGCAGCTTATTTTTTTCCGGACTAGCGGGGGATGAGCAGTTCTTC.

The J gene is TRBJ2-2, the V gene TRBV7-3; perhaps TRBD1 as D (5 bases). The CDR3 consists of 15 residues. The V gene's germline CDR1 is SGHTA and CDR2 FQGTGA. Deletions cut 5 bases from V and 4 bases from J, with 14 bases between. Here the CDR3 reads CASSPQGLGTGELFF. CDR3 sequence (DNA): TGTGCCAGCAGCCCCCAGGGTCTTGGCACCGGGGAGCTGTTTTTT.